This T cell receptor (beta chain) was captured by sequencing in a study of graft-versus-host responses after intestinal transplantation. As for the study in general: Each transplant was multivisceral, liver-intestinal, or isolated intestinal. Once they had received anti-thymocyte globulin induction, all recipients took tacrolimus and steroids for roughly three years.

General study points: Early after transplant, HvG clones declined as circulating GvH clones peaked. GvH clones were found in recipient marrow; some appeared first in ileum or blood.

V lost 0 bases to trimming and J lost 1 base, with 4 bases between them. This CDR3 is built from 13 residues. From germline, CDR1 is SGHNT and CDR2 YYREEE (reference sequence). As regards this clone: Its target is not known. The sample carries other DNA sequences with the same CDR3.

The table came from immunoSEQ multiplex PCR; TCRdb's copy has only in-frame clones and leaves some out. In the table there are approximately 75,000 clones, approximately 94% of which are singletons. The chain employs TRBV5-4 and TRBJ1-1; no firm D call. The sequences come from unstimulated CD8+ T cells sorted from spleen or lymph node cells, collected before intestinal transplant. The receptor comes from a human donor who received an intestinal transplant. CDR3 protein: CASSLGENTEAFF. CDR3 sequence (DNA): TGTGCCAGCAGCTTGGGGGAGAACACTGAAGCTTTCTTT.